The T cell receptor beta chain under discussion was sequenced for a study of cytomegalovirus exposure and HLA in healthy donors. The CDR3 runs to 15 residues. Germline V CDR1 and CDR2: SNHLY, FYNNEI. With V trimmed by 8 bases and J by 4 bases, 13 bases remained unmatched. The PCR had 60 Vbeta and 13 Jbeta primers. Clones were read by immunoSEQ multiplex PCR, and TCRdb kept only the in-frame ones, dropping some. The sample contains about 71,000 clones, approximately 63% of which appear only once. The chain recombines TRBV2 with TRBJ1-1; 7 positions agree with TRBD1. The specimen was PBMCs. This clonotype was obtained from a woman aged 50 to 60 in good health and CMV-seropositive. As DNA, the CDR3 is TGTGCCAGCGAGGGCCAACAGGGGATCGGCACTGAAGCTTTCTTT. Translating gives CASEGQQGIGTEAFF.